The T cell receptor (beta chain) described here comes from a study of cytotoxic CD8 clonotypes in ibrutinib-treated CLL. Some clones are missing from TCRdb's copy, which holds only in-frame ones; the method was immunoSEQ multiplex PCR. This table has 150,000 to 250,000 clones, around 72% appearing once. The ends were cut back, 1 base at V and 1 base at J, with 13 bases in the middle. CDR3 length: 16 amino acids. From germline, CDR1 is LGHNA and CDR2 YNFKEQ. Sample: PBMCs, taken after 24 months of ibrutinib treatment. This chain connects TRBV4-2 to TRBJ1-2, with D uncertain. The receptor was isolated from a human donor with chronic lymphocytic leukemia. The CDR3: CASSQVHGQDNYGYTF. DNA for the CDR3: TGTGCCAGCAGCCAAGTTCATGGGCAGGATAACTATGGCTACACCTTC.